Listed here are 24 T cell receptor beta chains from one sample, sequenced in a study of glioma-infiltrating T cells. The iRepertoire nested amplicon-rescue multiplex PCR amplified TCR alpha and beta CDR3s from RNA. TCRdb passed the multiplex PCR reads through MiXCR, listing each CDR3 protein once. The sample shows fewer than 500,000 distinct CDR3 sequences, approximately 42% of them seen only once. Sequenced sample: glioma tissue, nonneoplastic brain tissue, or PBMCs (not recorded which). The receptor set was obtained from a human donor with low-grade glioma or glioblastoma, undergoing nonglioma brain surgery, or in good health (not recorded which).

This clonotype was counted many times. The V and J genes are TRBV6-2 or TRBV6-3 and TRBJ2-5, with a possible D match to TRBD2 (6 bases). Germline loops: CDR1 MNHEY, CDR2 SVGEGT. The length of the CDR3 is 14 residues. Trimming took 7 bases from V and 5 from J, leaving 17 bases between them. The CDR3 DNA follows: TGTGCCAGCACTTCCCGGAGGGCCCAGGAGACCCAGTACTTC. Amino acid sequence: CASTSRRAQETQYF.

This clonotype was detected only a few times. The V and J genes are TRBV6-2 or TRBV6-3 and TRBJ1-1; D gene ambiguous. The CDR3 covers 14 residues. Per the germline V gene, CDR1 is MNHEY and CDR2 is SVGEGT. The V end lost 0 bases, the J end lost 4 bases, and 9 bases lay between the germline ends. CDR3 in amino acids: CASSYSQRRTEAFF. CDR3 in DNA: TGTGCCAGCAGTTACTCCCAGAGGCGCACTGAAGCTTTCTTT.

The genes are TRBV19 and TRBJ1-1; D ambiguous. The CDR3 covers 15 residues. V lost 0 bases to trimming and J lost 3 bases, with 11 bases between them. Germline values: CDR1 LNHDA, CDR2 SQIVND (reference sequence). The CDR3, as DNA: TGTGCCAGTAGTATAGACGGACTGAAACACACTGAAGCTTTCTTT. It codes for CASSIDGLKHTEAFF.

At least ten counts were recorded for this clonotype. The V and J genes are TRBV7-6 and TRBJ1-3; D gene unclear. V was shortened by 6 bases and J by 4 bases, with 10 bases between the two germline ends. This CDR3 contains 13 residues. Per the germline V gene, CDR1 is SGHVS and CDR2 is FNYEAQ. The CDR3 sequence is CASRGMRGNTIYF. The CDR3 nucleotides read TGTGCCAGCAGGGGGATGCGAGGAAACACCATATATTTT.

Details on this clonotype: A single base separates this from a much larger clone, so it may be a read error. In DNA, the CDR3 is TGTGCCAGCAGTTATCGGTCCCACGAGCAGTACTTC. It specifies CASSYRSHEQYF. The gene calls are TRBV6-2 or TRBV6-3 and TRBJ2-7; the D is unclear. Germline CDR1 is MNHEY and CDR2 is SVGEGT. The CDR3 runs to 12 residues. V was clipped by 3 bases and J by 5 bases, with 8 bases between them.

This clonotype was detected ten times or more. V is TRBV27 and J is TRBJ1-2; the D gene is possibly TRBD1 (5 bases). CDR3 length: 15 residues. Trimming removed 3 bases from V and 4 bases from J, with 15 bases in between. CDR1 is MNHEY and CDR2 is SMNVEV in the germline V gene (reference sequence). The CDR3 region is CASSFRNQGTYGYTF. The CDR3 region has the DNA TGTGCCAGCAGTTTTCGGAATCAGGGAACCTATGGCTACACCTTC.

Notes on this clonotype: A read error is possible here, since a much larger clone lies one base away. The chain uses TRBV28 and TRBJ2-1; 11 bases agree with TRBD2. The CDR3 totals 16 residues. From germline, CDR1 is MDHEN and CDR2 SYDVKM. CDR3 in DNA: TGTGCCAGCAGTTTGTCGACTAGCGGGGAATACAATAAGCAGTTCTTC. It yields the protein CASSLSTSGEYNKQFF. The variable domain in full, with the rest retrieved from reference TRBV28 and TRBJ2-1, is DVKVTQSSRYLVKRTGEKVFLECVQDMDHENMFWYRQDPGLGLRLIYFSYDVKMKEKGDIPEGYSVSREKKERFSLILESASTNQTSMYLCASSLSTSGEYNKQFFGPGTRLTVL.

Comment on this clonotype: Its ends do not fully match the called genes, so a read error is possible. The gene calls are TRBV7-9 and TRBJ2-5; 7 bases are shared with TRBD1. The CDR3 loop spans 14 amino acids. Germline assignment: CDR1 SEHNR and CDR2 FQNEAQ (reference sequence). The CDR3 reads CASRPTGTQETQYF. The CDR3 DNA sequence: TGCGCCAGCAGACCGACAGGGACCCAAGAGACCCAGTACTTC. The full variable domain, completed using reference TRBV7-9 and TRBJ2-5, is DTGVSQNPRHKITKRGQNVTFRCDPISEHNRLYWYRQTLGQGPEFLTYFQNEAQLEKSRLLSDRFSAERPKGSFSTLEIQRTEQGDSAMYLCASRPTGTQETQYFGPGTRLLVL.

The V call is TRBV27, the J call TRBJ1-1; D is perhaps TRBD1 (5 bases). The germline V gene has CDR1 MNHEY and CDR2 SMNVEV (reference sequence). This CDR3 comprises 14 residues. Trimming pared 2 bases from V and 11 bases from J, leaving 18 bases between. The CDR3 nucleotides are TGTGCCAGCAGTTTAGGCCCCTACCAAGGGGAGGCTTTCTTT. Encoded protein: CASSLGPYQGEAFF.

This clonotype was detected a few times. The V call is TRBV6-1, the J call TRBJ1-5; D is ambiguous. This CDR3 comprises 16 residues. Deletions cut 2 bases from V and 0 bases from J, with 11 bases between. Per the germline V gene, CDR1 is MNHNS and CDR2 is SASEGT. Here the CDR3 DNA reads TGTGCCAGCAGTGAATCTGGCGGTTATAGCAATCAGCCCCAGCATTTT. Protein: CASSESGGYSNQPQHF.

This clonotype was picked up many times. The chain joins TRBV7-2 to TRBJ1-5, with D possibly matching TRBD1 (5 bases). The length of the CDR3 is 15 residues. With 0 bases removed from V and 1 base from J, the gap between germline ends came to 7 bases. Germline V gene lookup returns CDR1 SGHTA and CDR2 FQGNSA. The CDR3 DNA reads as TGTGCCAGCAGCTTAGCGGGACGGAGCAATCAGCCCCAGCATTTT. Protein product: CASSLAGRSNQPQHF.

The chain links TRBV4-2 to TRBJ2-3, with TRBD1 as a possible D gene (6 bases). Germline V gene sequence: CDR1 LGHNA, CDR2 YNFKEQ. The CDR3 sequence is 15 residues long. Trimming shortened V by 3 bases and J by 2 bases, and 12 bases separated the two germline ends. The CDR3 DNA reads TGTGCCAGCAGCCAGGGGGACACTTACACAGATACGCAGTATTTT. It translates to CASSQGDTYTDTQYF.

The chain uses TRBV27 and TRBJ2-1, with 12 bases fitting TRBD2. Germline-derived CDR1 and CDR2 are MNHEY and SMNVEV (reference sequence). This CDR3 comprises 16 residues. The CDR3 here is CVSSTSGLAGVNEQFF. DNA of the CDR3: TGTGTTAGCAGTACCTCGGGACTAGCGGGTGTCAATGAGCAGTTCTTC.

V gene TRBV7-9 combines with J gene TRBJ2-5; 10 positions match TRBD2. The junction had 3 bases not matched to a gene; V was cut back by 1 base and J by 4 bases. The CDR3 length is 15 residues. Germline-derived CDR1 and CDR2 are SEHNR and FQNEAQ (reference sequence). CDR3: CASSLGLAGAETQYF. CDR3 nucleotide sequence: TGTGCCAGCAGCTTAGGTCTAGCGGGAGCAGAGACCCAGTACTTC.

This clonotype was picked up many times. The genes are TRBV6-5 and TRBJ2-3; D is possibly TRBD2 (6 bases). The CDR3 extends over 16 amino acids. Trimming removed 3 bases from V and 0 bases from J, with 13 bases in between. Germline CDR1 reads MNHEY; CDR2 reads SVGAGI. CDR3 coding DNA: TGTGCCAGCAGTTATGGGTCCGGGACTAGCACAGATACGCAGTATTTT. This codes for CASSYGSGTSTDTQYF.

The chain links TRBV7-2 to TRBJ1-2, with unresolved D. Trimming took off 3 bases at V and 4 bases at J, with 9 bases between the two ends. The CDR3 is 13 residues long. Germline CDR1 is SGHTA and CDR2 is FQGNSA. The CDR3 sequence: CASSLTGLYGYTF. The DNA for the CDR3 is TGTGCCAGCAGCTTGACGGGCCTCTATGGCTACACCTTC.

This clonotype was picked up many times. V and J are TRBV24-1 and TRBJ2-3; D remains ambiguous. Germline assignment: CDR1 KGHDR and CDR2 SFDVKD. V was pared by 4 bases and J by 6 bases, with 4 bases between. The CDR3 loop spans 11 amino acids. The CDR3 DNA is TGTGCCACCAGTGACCGCGATACGCAGTATTTT. Translation: CATSDRDTQYF.

This chain uses TRBV28 with TRBJ2-1; the match to TRBD1 covers 9 bases. The ends lost 5 bases at V and 6 bases at J; junction bases unmatched: 14. Germline V CDR1 and CDR2: MDHEN, SYDVKM. The CDR3 runs 17 residues. CDR3 in DNA: TGTGCCAGCAGTCTCCTGGCGGGACAGGGTGGGTCCAATGAGCAGTTCTTC. As protein: CASSLLAGQGGSNEQFF.

The chain links TRBV7-9 to TRBJ1-2; 11 positions match TRBD1. The V and J ends lost 3 bases and 4 bases, in that order; junction bases with no gene match: 4. Germline V gene lookup returns CDR1 SEHNR and CDR2 FQNEAQ (reference sequence). The CDR3 sequence is 15 residues long. This CDR3 reads CASSFGTGGPYGYTF. DNA of the CDR3: TGTGCCAGCAGCTTTGGGACAGGGGGTCCCTATGGCTACACCTTC.

The J gene is TRBJ2-5, the V gene TRBV20-1; 16 bases match TRBD2. With 5 bases clipped from V and 3 bases from J, the junction kept 12 bases outside the gene matches. This CDR3 region has 18 residues. Germline V CDR1 and CDR2: DFQATT, SNEGSKA (reference sequence). The CDR3 protein is CSALIPGLAGGPKETQYF. As DNA, the CDR3 is TGCAGTGCTCTTATCCCGGGACTAGCGGGAGGGCCCAAAGAGACCCAGTACTTC.

In its sample, this clonotype was seen a few times. The chain has TRBV6-1 and TRBJ2-6; no reliable D call. The V gene's germline CDR1 is MNHNS and CDR2 SASEGT. The CDR3 sequence is 15 residues long. V gave up 5 bases and J gave up 2 bases, with 10 bases separating them. For the CDR3, the DNA is TGTGCCAGCAGTTATAGAAGACCTGGGGCCAACGTCCTGACTTTC. Translating gives CASSYRRPGANVLTF.

There are many counts of this clonotype. The genes are TRBV28 and TRBJ2-1; 10 bases map to TRBD2. The V gene's germline CDR1 is MDHEN and CDR2 SYDVKM. The CDR3 has 17 amino acids. Trimming took 0 bases from V and 8 from J; bases not matched to a gene: 10. This CDR3 is CASSLWGPSGSGHEQFF. The CDR3 region has the DNA TGTGCCAGCAGTTTATGGGGTCCTAGCGGGAGCGGGCATGAGCAGTTCTTC.

In the case of this clonotype: A read error may explain this, as a much larger clone is one base away. V usage is TRBV27 and J usage is TRBJ1-2; no clear D. V was shortened by 3 bases and J by 10 bases, with 12 bases between the two germline ends. CDR1 MNHEY and CDR2 SMNVEV come from the germline V gene (reference sequence). This CDR3 comprises 12 residues. This CDR3 reads CASSFGGHDYTF. The CDR3 DNA reads TGTGCCAGCAGTTTTGGAGGGCATGACTACACCTTC.

This clonotype was seen a few times. The rearrangement uses TRBV7-7 and TRBJ2-2, with TRBD1 matching 8 bases. Germline CDR1 is SSHAT and CDR2 is FNYEAQ (reference sequence). The J segment lost 6 bases and the V segment lost 5 bases, leaving 8 bases of the junction unmatched. The CDR3 contains 15 residues. For the CDR3, the DNA is TGTGCCAGCAGCGGGGACAGGTCTTTAGCCGGGGAGCTGTTTTTT. It encodes CASSGDRSLAGELFF.